A selection of T cell receptor beta chains follows, all from one sample in a study of human T cells and chemical hapten exposure. One entry per CDR3 protein results from TCRdb running MiXCR on the RACE reads. The sample contains under 60,000 distinct CDR3 sequences, 8% to 13% of which appear only once. Sequenced material: whole blood, taken in connection with sensitization to the hapten diphenylcyclopropenone (DPC). The receptors originated from a woman between 40 and 50 years old with alopecia areata. Some clones in this sample may be carry-over from other donors' samples. Each CDR3 is given with its conserved first and last residue. Fields, in order: D gene, J gene, CDR3 length, clone size, V gene, CDR3 protein, CDR3 DNA. The D gene is left open where the match is weak. Clone size is shown for a subset of rows, as once, few, many or a class of expanded clone.

>TRBD2|TRBJ2-3|15|many|TRBV20-1
CSATRGGSSTDTQYF
TGCAGTGCCACCCGGGGGGGGAGTAGCACAGATACGCAGTATTTT
>NA|TRBJ2-1|13|many|TRBV11-2
CASSLDRGNEQFF
TGTGCCAGCAGCTTAGACAGGGGTAATGAGCAGTTCTTC
>NA|TRBJ2-7|13|many|TRBV18
CASSPQGSGEQYF
TGTGCCAGCTCACCGCAAGGTTCAGGGGAGCAGTACTTC
>NA|TRBJ2-7|13|NA|TRBV11-2
CASSLGTFGEQYF
TGTGCCAGCAGCTTAGGGACATTCGGGGAGCAGTACTTC
>TRBD2|TRBJ2-3|16|many|TRBV4-1
CASSRQLAGEGDTQYF
TGCGCCAGCAGCCGCCAACTAGCGGGAGAGGGGGATACGCAGTATTTT
>NA|TRBJ1-5|15|many|TRBV7-8
CASSLEGGPRGAQHF
TGTGCCAGCAGCTTAGAGGGGGGACCGCGAGGGGCCCAGCATTTT
>NA|TRBJ1-1|12|many|TRBV29-1
CSADLLRTEAFF
TGCAGCGCGGACCTTCTGCGGACTGAAGCTTTCTTT
>TRBD1|TRBJ2-7|16|many|TRBV27
CASRADRGPPFYEQYF
TGTGCCAGCAGAGCGGACAGGGGTCCCCCTTTCTACGAGCAGTACTTC
>NA|TRBJ2-5|15|few|TRBV7-6
CASSPFTGIQETQYF
TGTGCCAGCAGCCCCTTCACAGGGATCCAAGAGACCCAGTACTTC
>TRBD2|TRBJ2-1|16|many|TRBV9
CASSGRKREEDNEQFF
TGTGCCAGCAGCGGACGGAAGCGGGAGGAAGACAATGAGCAGTTCTTC
>NA|TRBJ2-3|14|many|TRBV6-5
CASSGDIRTDTQYF
TGTGCCAGCAGTGGGGACATTCGCACAGATACGCAGTATTTT
>TRBD1|TRBJ2-7|13|NA|TRBV18
CASSPGQGHEQYF
TGTGCCAGCTCACCCGGACAGGGCCACGAGCAGTACTTC
>NA|TRBJ2-6|17|few|TRBV14
CASSQAWGVSGANVLTF
TGTGCCAGCAGCCAAGCTTGGGGTGTGTCTGGGGCCAACGTCCTGACTTTC
>TRBD1|TRBJ2-7|15|few|TRBV5-1
CASSLGQGASYEQYF
TGCGCCAGCAGCTTGGGGCAGGGGGCTTCCTACGAGCAGTACTTC
>TRBD2|TRBJ2-7|13|few|TRBV30
CAWSVSGAAEQYF
TGTGCCTGGAGTGTAAGCGGGGCGGCCGAGCAGTACTTC
>NA|TRBJ1-2|15|many|TRBV11-3
CASSSVENVVGSYTF
TGTGCCAGCAGCTCAGTCGAAAATGTCGTGGGGAGCTACACCTTC
>TRBD1|TRBJ2-7|16|NA|TRBV18
CASSPLGTGVSYEQYF
TGTGCCAGCTCACCACTCGGGACAGGGGTCTCCTACGAGCAGTACTTC
>NA|TRBJ2-7|13|NA|TRBV12-3/TRBV12-4
CASSPGVSYEQYF
TGTGCCAGCAGCCCTGGGGTGAGCTACGAGCAGTACTTC
>NA|TRBJ2-2|15|NA|TRBV7-2
CASSSRQDITGELFF
TGTGCCAGCAGCTCGCGACAGGACATCACCGGGGAGCTGTTTTTT
>TRBD1|TRBJ2-7|16|few|TRBV14
CASSQGGQGFSYEQYF
TGTGCCAGCAGCCAAGGCGGACAGGGGTTCTCCTACGAGCAGTACTTC
>NA|TRBJ2-7|13|NA|TRBV2
CASTLPARYEQYF
TGTGCCAGCACTCTCCCGGCCCGCTACGAGCAGTACTTC
>TRBD2|TRBJ2-3|18|NA|TRBV18
CASSPLGTSGRSADTQYF
TGTGCCAGCTCACCGCTTGGGACTAGCGGCAGGAGTGCAGATACGCAGTATTTT
>TRBD1|TRBJ1-1|14|many|TRBV5-1
CASRVVGGGTEAFF
TGCGCCAGCAGGGTTGTAGGGGGCGGCACTGAAGCTTTCTTT
>NA|TRBJ1-4|14|few|TRBV5-1
CASSSLGGHQKLFF
TGCGCCAGCAGCTCCCTTGGGGGCCATCAAAAACTGTTTTTT
>TRBD2|TRBJ2-1|14|NA|TRBV29-1
CSAFSGSSYNEQFF
TGCAGCGCTTTTAGCGGGAGCTCCTACAATGAGCAGTTCTTC
>TRBD2|TRBJ2-5|17|few|TRBV28
CASSSSRLAGQQGTQYF
TGTGCCAGCAGTTCGAGTCGCCTAGCGGGCCAGCAAGGGACCCAGTACTTC
>TRBD1|TRBJ2-2|15|few|TRBV11-2
CASSQTGGNTGELFF
TGTGCCAGCAGCCAGACAGGGGGGAACACCGGGGAGCTGTTTTTT
>NA|TRBJ1-1|14|few|TRBV7-9
CASSPLTVNTEAFF
TGTGCCAGCAGCCCACTTACGGTGAACACTGAAGCTTTCTTT
>NA|TRBJ2-3|12|NA|TRBV29-1
CSVEEGTDTQYF
TGCAGCGTTGAAGAGGGCACAGATACGCAGTATTTT
>NA|TRBJ2-7|14|many|TRBV6-6
CASNRALWTDEQYF
TGTGCCAGCAACAGGGCACTTTGGACGGACGAGCAGTACTTC
>TRBD1|TRBJ2-3|17|NA|TRBV11-2
CASSSDPATGDTDTQYF
TGTGCCAGCAGCTCCGACCCCGCGACAGGGGACACAGATACGCAGTATTTT
>NA|TRBJ2-7|16|many|TRBV3-1
CASSQPAATGLHEQYF
TGTGCCAGCAGCCAACCCGCAGCTACAGGGCTACACGAGCAGTACTTC
>NA|TRBJ1-1|16|many|TRBV7-3
CASSLTDSAPLREAFF
TGTGCCAGCAGCTTAACGGACAGTGCTCCCCTCAGGGAAGCTTTCTTT
>NA|TRBJ2-1|15|many|TRBV10-2
CASRRQSTLQNEQFF
TGCGCCAGCCGGAGACAAAGCACTTTACAGAATGAGCAGTTCTTC
>NA|TRBJ2-7|12|few|TRBV5-1
CASTGSPYEQYF
TGCGCCAGTACGGGGAGCCCCTACGAGCAGTACTTC
>TRBD2|TRBJ2-7|17|NA|TRBV4-2
CASSQDPSGGSPYEQYF
TGTGCCAGCAGCCAAGATCCGTCAGGCGGGAGTCCCTACGAGCAGTACTTC
>NA|TRBJ2-3|14|few|TRBV20-1
CSASDPPLTDTQYF
TGCAGTGCCTCGGACCCACCTCTCACAGATACGCAGTATTTT
>NA|TRBJ1-4|15|NA|TRBV7-2
CASSLGTATNEKLFF
TGTGCCAGCAGCTTAGGGACAGCAACTAATGAAAAACTGTTTTTT
>TRBD1|TRBJ1-2|13|medium-sized|TRBV29-1
CSVGQGMEGGYTF
TGCAGCGTCGGACAGGGCATGGAGGGCGGCTACACCTTC
>NA|TRBJ2-1|12|many|TRBV29-1
CSVEPLQYEQFF
TGCAGCGTTGAGCCTCTTCAGTATGAGCAGTTCTTC
>NA|TRBJ2-2|15|NA|TRBV19
CASSMFGSNTGELFF
TGTGCCAGTAGTATGTTCGGGAGCAACACCGGGGAGCTGTTTTTT
>NA|TRBJ2-2|15|many|TRBV6-5
CASTMLIGSVGELFF
TGTGCCAGCACCATGTTAATTGGGTCCGTCGGGGAGCTGTTTTTT
>NA|TRBJ1-6|17|NA|TRBV28
CASSFMRGAWGNSPLHF
TGTGCCAGCAGTTTTATGCGCGGGGCTTGGGGTAATTCACCCCTCCACTTT
>NA|TRBJ2-2|15|NA|TRBV3-1
CASSPGLENTGELFF
TGTGCCAGCAGCCCGGGACTGGAGAACACCGGGGAGCTGTTTTTT
>TRBD1|TRBJ2-2|16|many|TRBV28
CASSPDGTGVTGELFF
TGTGCCAGCAGCCCTGATGGGACAGGGGTCACCGGGGAGCTGTTTTTT
>TRBD2|TRBJ2-3|15|few|TRBV11-2
CASSARLAGTDTQYF
TGTGCCAGCAGCGCCCGACTAGCAGGCACAGATACGCAGTATTTT
>TRBD1|TRBJ2-2|15|NA|TRBV7-2
CASSFGTGNTGELFF
TGTGCCAGCAGCTTTGGGACAGGGAACACCGGGGAGCTGTTTTTT
>NA|TRBJ1-3|16|NA|TRBV4-3
CASSLDAGVFGNTIYF
TGCGCCAGCAGCCTAGATGCAGGGGTTTTTGGAAACACCATATATTTT
>NA|TRBJ1-1|15|many|TRBV11-2
CASSFRKGVVTEAFF
TGTGCCAGCAGCTTTAGAAAGGGGGTTGTGACTGAAGCTTTCTTT
>NA|TRBJ2-5|12|many|TRBV11-2
CASSFWGETQYF
TGTGCCAGCAGCTTCTGGGGAGAGACCCAGTACTTC
>TRBD2|TRBJ2-3|14|many|TRBV20-1
CSASVTSGGDTQYF
TGCAGTGCTAGTGTGACTAGCGGGGGAGATACGCAGTATTTT
>NA|TRBJ2-3|13|NA|TRBV2
CASTGSSTDTQYF
TGTGCCAGCACGGGGTCTAGCACAGATACGCAGTATTTT
>TRBD1|TRBJ1-1|15|many|TRBV11-2
CASSPTTGSSTEAFF
TGTGCCAGCAGCCCGACGACAGGGAGCAGCACTGAAGCTTTCTTT
>TRBD1|TRBJ2-2|15|few|TRBV6-2/TRBV6-3
CASSATGVGTGELFF
TGTGCCAGCAGTGCAACAGGGGTCGGAACCGGGGAGCTGTTTTTT